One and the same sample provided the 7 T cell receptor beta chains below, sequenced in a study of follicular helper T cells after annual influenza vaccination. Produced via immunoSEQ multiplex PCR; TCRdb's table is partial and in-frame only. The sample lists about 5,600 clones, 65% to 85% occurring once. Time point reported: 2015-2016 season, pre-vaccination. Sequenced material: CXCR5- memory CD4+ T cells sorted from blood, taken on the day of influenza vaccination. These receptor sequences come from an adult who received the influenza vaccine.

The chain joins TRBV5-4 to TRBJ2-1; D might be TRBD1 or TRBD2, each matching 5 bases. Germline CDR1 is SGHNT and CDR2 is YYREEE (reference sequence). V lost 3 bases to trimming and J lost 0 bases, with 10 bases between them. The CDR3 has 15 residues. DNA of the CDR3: TGTGCCAGCAGCTCCCGGGGCTACTCCTACAATGAGCAGTTCTTC. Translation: CASSSRGYSYNEQFF.

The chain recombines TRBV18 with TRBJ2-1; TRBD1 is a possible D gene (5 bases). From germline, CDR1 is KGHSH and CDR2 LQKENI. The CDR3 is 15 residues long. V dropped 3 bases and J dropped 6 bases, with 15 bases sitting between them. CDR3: CASSPGQPPLNEQFF. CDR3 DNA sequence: TGTGCCAGCTCACCGGGGCAGCCTCCTCTCAATGAGCAGTTCTTC.

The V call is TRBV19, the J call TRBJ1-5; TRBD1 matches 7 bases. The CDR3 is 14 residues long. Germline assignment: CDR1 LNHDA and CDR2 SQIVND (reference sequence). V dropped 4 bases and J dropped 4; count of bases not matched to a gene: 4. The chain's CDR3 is CASSNAGQNQPQHF. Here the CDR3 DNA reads TGTGCCAGTAGTAACGCGGGACAGAATCAGCCCCAGCATTTT.

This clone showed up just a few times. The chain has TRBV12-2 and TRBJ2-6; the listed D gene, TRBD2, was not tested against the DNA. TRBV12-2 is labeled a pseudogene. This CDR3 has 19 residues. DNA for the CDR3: TGTGCAAGCCTCCCCCAATGGGGGGGTAAGGACCCTGGGGCCAACGTCCTGACTTTC. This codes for CASLPQWGGKDPGANVLTF.

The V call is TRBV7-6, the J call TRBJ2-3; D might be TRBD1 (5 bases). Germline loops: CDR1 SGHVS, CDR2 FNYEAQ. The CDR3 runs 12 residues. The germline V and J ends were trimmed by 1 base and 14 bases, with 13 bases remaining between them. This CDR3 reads CASSLGGPRLYF. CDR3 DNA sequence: TGTGCCAGCAGCTTAGGGGGCCCCAGACTGTATTTT.

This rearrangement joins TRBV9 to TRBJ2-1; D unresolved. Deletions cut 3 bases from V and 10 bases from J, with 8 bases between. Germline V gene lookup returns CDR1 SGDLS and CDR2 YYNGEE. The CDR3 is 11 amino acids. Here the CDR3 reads CASSAGDEQFF. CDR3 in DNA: TGTGCCAGCAGCGCCGGCGACGAGCAGTTCTTC.

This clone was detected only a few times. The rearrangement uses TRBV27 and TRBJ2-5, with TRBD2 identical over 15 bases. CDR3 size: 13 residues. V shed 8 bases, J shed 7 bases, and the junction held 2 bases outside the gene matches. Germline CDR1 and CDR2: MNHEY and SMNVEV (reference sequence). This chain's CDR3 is CASRTSGGGTQYF. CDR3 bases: TGTGCCAGCCGGACTAGCGGGGGGGGGACCCAGTACTTC.